This TCR beta chain was sequenced for a study of shared clonotypes between healthy human individuals. Study findings and constraints: There were few donors, and this limited the genetic and exposure-history diversity represented. An effect of sequencing depth on clonotype sharing among donors was expected.

Splitting the CD4+ cells yielded a CD45RA+ naive subset and a CD45RA-negative memory subset. In the case of this clone: Its target is not known.

V dropped 5 bases and J dropped 0 bases, with 13 bases sitting between them. Germline CDR1 SGHAT, CDR2 FQNNGV. This CDR3 is built from 15 residues. Methods used by the authors: Filtering was not the same, since immunoSEQ gave junction-only sequences without quality scores. Assay: immunoSEQ multiplex PCR; the TCRdb copy retains only in-frame clones and omits some. D and trimming come from the DNA, and the V and J calls and clone size come from that table. In the table there are approximately 640,000 clones, less than 80% of which are singletons. The receptor was isolated from a woman aged 30 to 39 in good health. The sequenced sample consisted of memory CD4+ T cells sorted from blood. Specified subset: CD45RA-negative fraction. The genes are TRBV11-2 and TRBJ2-5, with D possibly TRBD1 on 6 matching bases. The CDR3 reads CASSPDRQYQETQYF. DNA of the CDR3: TGTGCCAGCAGCCCTGACAGGCAGTACCAAGAGACCCAGTACTTC.